One sample yielded the 14 T cell receptor beta chains listed below, sequenced in a study of T cell responses to AZD1222 COVID-19 vaccine (dated by TCRdb to the early 2020s). The meaning of the sample's time point label: baseline before first vaccination. Library method: the immunoSEQ multiplex PCR assay. TCRdb re-hosts the immuneACCESS table, in-frame sequences only. Its copies lack some clones; in the studies checked, an unresolved V gene accounts for under half of them, and the cause for the rest is not known. The sample profile shows 54,000 or so clones; 75% to 90% of them were found once. The top ten clonotypes cover over 12% of the sample. The sample consisted of peripheral blood, taken on day 0 of AZD1222 vaccination. These receptors all come from an adult in good health.

The V call is TRBV30, the J call TRBJ2-3, with 9 bases matching TRBD2. Germline V gene data show CDR1 as GTSNPN and CDR2 as SVGIG (reference sequence). With 5 bases clipped from V and 6 bases from J, the junction kept 6 bases outside the gene matches. The CDR3 has 13 residues. CDR3 region: CAWGREGEDTQYF. In DNA, the CDR3 is TGTGCCTGGGGGCGGGAGGGGGAGGATACGCAGTATTTT.

The CDR3 sequence: CASSESGQLWETQYF. In DNA, the CDR3 is TGTGCCAGCAGTGAATCGGGTCAGCTTTGGGAGACCCAGTACTTC. J is TRBJ2-5 and V is TRBV6-1; no clear D. Germline loops: CDR1 MNHNS, CDR2 SASEGT. The CDR3 is 15 residues long. Trimming pared 2 bases from V and 5 bases from J, leaving 15 bases between.

The V and J genes are TRBV30 and TRBJ1-1; no reliable D call. The ends were cut back, 1 base at V and 8 bases at J, with 11 bases in the middle. The germline CDR1 and CDR2 sequences are GTSNPN and SVGIG (reference sequence). This CDR3 is 12 amino acids long. The CDR3 coding sequence is TGTGCCTGGAGTGAATCCCTGGGCGAAGCTTTCTTT. Residues: CAWSESLGEAFF.

The chain carries TRBV29-1 and TRBJ2-2; 10 bases agree with TRBD1. Unmatched junction bases numbered 8, after V lost 3 bases and J lost 7 bases. From germline, CDR1 is SQVTM and CDR2 ANQGSEA. CDR3 length: 15 amino acids. CDR3 sequence reads: CSVDTRQGADGELFF. CDR3 in DNA: TGCAGCGTTGACACCCGACAGGGGGCCGACGGGGAGCTGTTTTTT.

The chain uses TRBV5-6 and TRBJ1-1; 9 bases align to TRBD1. With 2 bases clipped from V and 1 base from J, the junction kept 6 bases outside the gene matches. The length of the CDR3 is 16 residues. CDR1 is SGHDT, CDR2 YYEEEE, per germline. CDR3 residues: CASSLRWTGANTEAFF. As DNA, the CDR3 is TGTGCCAGCAGCTTAAGGTGGACAGGGGCGAACACTGAAGCTTTCTTT.

This chain uses TRBV20-1 with TRBJ2-1; D not resolved. The CDR3 is 10 amino acids. Germline V gene sequence: CDR1 DFQATT, CDR2 SNEGSKA (reference sequence). V shed 3 bases and J shed 5 bases, with 2 bases lying between them. CDR3 nucleotide sequence: TGCAGTGCTAGTGACAATGAGCAGTTCTTC. Translated: CSASDNEQFF.

V usage is TRBV28 and J usage is TRBJ1-1, with D unclear. Germline V lookup: CDR1 MDHEN, CDR2 SYDVKM. The CDR3 contains 13 residues. The V gene lost 6 bases and the J gene lost 1 base, with 9 bases spanning the gap. The CDR3 region has the DNA TGTGCCAGCAGGCGCCAACAGAACACTGAAGCTTTCTTT. Protein sequence: CASRRQQNTEAFF.

The chain has TRBV12-3 or TRBV12-4 and TRBJ1-1; D gene uncertain. This CDR3 spans 13 amino acids. V was pared by 6 bases and J by 1 base, with 9 bases between. The CDR3: CASSPPPNTEAFF. The CDR3 DNA reads as TGTGCCAGCAGCCCCCCCCCGAACACTGAAGCTTTCTTT.

Here the CDR3 reads CASSQGVSVGLTF. CDR3 coding DNA: TGCGCCAGCAGCCAAGGTGTATCGGTCGGATTGACTTTC. The V call is TRBV4-1, the J call TRBJ2-6; D is unresolved. Germline V gene data show CDR1 as MGHRA and CDR2 as YSYEKL. The CDR3 sequence is 13 residues long. Trimming shortened V by 1 base and J by 17 bases, and 15 bases separated the two germline ends.

This sequence joins TRBV7-2 and TRBJ2-7; no firm D call. There are 11 residues in the CDR3. Trimming removed 5 bases from V and 0 bases from J, with 2 bases in between. Germline CDR1 SGHTA, CDR2 FQGNSA. The chain's CDR3 is CASSLSYEQYF. In DNA form, the CDR3 reads TGTGCCAGCAGCCTCTCCTACGAGCAGTACTTC.

The V call is TRBV3-1 (or the pseudogene TRBV3-2), the J call TRBJ2-7; D unclear. Germline V gene sequence: CDR1 LGHDT, CDR2 YNNKEL (reference sequence). Trimming pared 1 base from V and 5 bases from J, leaving 9 bases between. The CDR3 consists of 13 residues. DNA for the CDR3: TGTGCCAGCAGCCAAGGGCAGATTAACGAGCAGTACTTC. This gives the protein CASSQGQINEQYF.

To note about this clone: The sample carries other DNA sequences with the same CDR3. The V and J genes are TRBV10-1 and TRBJ2-1, with D possibly being TRBD1 or TRBD2 (6 bases each). The CDR3 sequence is 14 residues long. The germline V gene encodes CDR1 WNHNN and CDR2 SYGVQD (reference sequence). Trimming took off 3 bases at V and 7 bases at J, with 13 bases between the two ends. CDR3 loop: CASSDGGSRNEQFF. CDR3 coding DNA: TGCGCCAGCAGTGACGGGGGCAGTAGGAATGAGCAGTTCTTC.

The V and J genes are TRBV7-6 and TRBJ1-1; D is unclear. V lost 4 bases to trimming and J lost 2 bases, with 23 bases between them. This CDR3 has 18 amino acids. Germline V gene data show CDR1 as SGHVS and CDR2 as FNYEAQ. The CDR3 bases are TGTGCCAGCAGCTCGGGGTGGCAGCCCTTGAATGAAAACACTGAAGCTTTCTTT. Protein product: CASSSGWQPLNENTEAFF. Full variable domain (missing parts from reference TRBV7-6 and TRBJ1-1): GAGVSQSPRYKVTKRGQDVALRCDPISGHVSLYWYRQALGQGPEFLTYFNYEAQQDKSGLPNDRFSAERPEGSISTLTIQRTEQRDSAMYRCASSSGWQPLNENTEAFFGQGTRLTVV.

V is TRBV6-2 or TRBV6-3 and J is TRBJ1-1; D is unresolved. This CDR3 comprises 13 residues. The V gene's germline CDR1 is MNHEY and CDR2 SVGEGT. V lost 2 bases, J lost 5 bases, and 9 bases lay in between. The CDR3 sequence: CASSYGQTTEAFF. Written as DNA, the CDR3 is TGTGCCAGCAGTTACGGCCAGACTACTGAAGCTTTCTTT.